The source of this T cell receptor (beta chain) is a study of CD8 T cells in ankylosing spondylitis. Study findings and constraints: Matched ankylosing spondylitis synovial fluid reportedly contained a significantly enriched population of disease-linked clones. A motif in TCR beta, a set of several highly homologous variants, appeared characteristic of ankylosing spondylitis blood. Peripheral blood held disease-linked clones only at relatively low frequency, and these were CD8+. Previous work reported some of these motif variants in the synovial fluid and blood of reactive arthritis.

Trimming cost V 7 bases and J 5 bases, with 14 bases left between them. Germline V gives CDR1 ENHRY, CDR2 SYGVKD. The CDR3 covers 13 residues. In the case of this clonotype: Its cognate antigen is unknown.

Quantitative 5'-RACE was performed with molecular barcodes, and it yielded the TCR beta libraries. TCRdb called the 5' RACE reads again in MiXCR, with one record for every CDR3 protein. The sample gives hundreds of thousands of distinct CDR3 sequences, approximately 12% of which show up once; just over 0.5% is in the top ten. The chain is built from TRBV10-3 and TRBJ2-5; D remains unclear. The source is a male donor with ankylosing spondylitis. Input material: blood, either unsorted or a sorted T cell fraction (not recorded which). CDR3 residues: CAIKAAGQETQYF. The CDR3 DNA reads TGTGCCATCAAGGCGGCAGGCCAGGAGACCCAGTACTTC.